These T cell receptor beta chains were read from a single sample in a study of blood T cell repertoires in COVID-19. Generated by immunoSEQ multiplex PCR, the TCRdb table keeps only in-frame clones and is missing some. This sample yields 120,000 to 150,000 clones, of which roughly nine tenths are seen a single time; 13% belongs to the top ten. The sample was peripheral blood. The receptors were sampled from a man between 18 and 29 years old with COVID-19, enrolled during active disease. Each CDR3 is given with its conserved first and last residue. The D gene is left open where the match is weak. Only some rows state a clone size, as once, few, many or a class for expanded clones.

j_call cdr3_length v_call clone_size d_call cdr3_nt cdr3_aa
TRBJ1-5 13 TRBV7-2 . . TGTGCCAGCAGCCCCATTGGAGGACAGCCCCAGCATTTT CASSPIGGQPQHF
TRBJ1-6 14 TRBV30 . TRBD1 TGTGCCTGGAGTCCGGGACAGGGGTATTCACCCCTCCACTTT CAWSPGQGYSPLHF
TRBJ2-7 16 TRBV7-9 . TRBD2 TGTGCCAGCGGGATAGCTAGCGGTGGGAGCTCCTACGAGCAGTACTTC CASGIASGGSSYEQYF
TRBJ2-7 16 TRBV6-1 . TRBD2 TGTGCCAGCAGTGAAAGGAGCGGGGGGAATTTCTACGAGCAGTACTTC CASSERSGGNFYEQYF
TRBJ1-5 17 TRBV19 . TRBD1 TGTGCCAGTAGTATAGGTTGGACAGGGGGTTATAATCAGCCCCAGCATTTT CASSIGWTGGYNQPQHF
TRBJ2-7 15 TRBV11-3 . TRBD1 TGTGCCAGCAGCTTAGAGGGGACAGGGGGCTACGAGCAGTACTTC CASSLEGTGGYEQYF
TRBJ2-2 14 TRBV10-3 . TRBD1 TGTGCCACCGTCGGGACAGCAAACACCGGGGAGCTGTTTTTT CATVGTANTGELFF
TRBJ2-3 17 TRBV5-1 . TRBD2 TGCGCCAGCAGCTTGGAATGGAGCGGGAGTGGCACAGATACGCAGTATTTT CASSLEWSGSGTDTQYF
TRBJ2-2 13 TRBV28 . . TGTGCCAGCAGCCTAGCTCCCACCGGGGAGCTGTTTTTT CASSLAPTGELFF
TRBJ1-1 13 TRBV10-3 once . TGTGCCATCAGTGGCGAGGGGAACACTGAAGCTTTCTTT CAISGEGNTEAFF
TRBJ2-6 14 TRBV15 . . TGTGCCACCGGTGGAGGGTCTGGGGCCAACGTCCTGACTTTC CATGGGSGANVLTF
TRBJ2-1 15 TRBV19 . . TGTGCCAGTAGTATCAGGACTCTCGACTACAATGAGCAGTTCTTC CASSIRTLDYNEQFF
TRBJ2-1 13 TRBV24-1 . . TGTGCCACTAAAGCTCGGGCGGCGGGTGAGCAGTTCTTC CATKARAAGEQFF
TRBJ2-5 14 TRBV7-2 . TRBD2 TGTGCCAGCAGCTTTAGCGGGAGCTCGGAGACCCAGTACTTC CASSFSGSSETQYF
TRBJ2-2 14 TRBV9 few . TGTGCCAGCAGCGTAGCCCCAGGCCCCGGGGAGCTGTTTTTT CASSVAPGPGELFF
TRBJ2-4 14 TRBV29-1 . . TGCAGCGTTGCAAACAGCTTAGCCAAAAACATTCAGTACTTC CSVANSLAKNIQYF
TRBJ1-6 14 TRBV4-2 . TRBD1 TGTGCCAGCAGCTCGGACAGGGGGCATTCACCCCTCCACTTT CASSSDRGHSPLHF
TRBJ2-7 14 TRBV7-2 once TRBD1 TGTGCCAGCAGCTCCCGGACAGGGGCTTACGAGCAGTACTTC CASSSRTGAYEQYF
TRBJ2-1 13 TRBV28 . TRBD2 TGTGCCAGCCTCAAGCGGGGGCACAATGAGCAGTTCTTC CASLKRGHNEQFF
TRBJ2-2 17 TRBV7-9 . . TGTGCCAGCAGCTTAAGGTTTAGGACAGAGAACACCGGGGAGCTGTTTTTT CASSLRFRTENTGELFF
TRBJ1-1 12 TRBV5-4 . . TGTGCCAGCAGCGAACGACTTGGGGAGACTTTCTTT CASSERLGETFF
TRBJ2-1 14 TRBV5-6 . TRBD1 TGTGCCAGCAGCTTGGGTACAGGGGGAAATGAGCAGTTCTTC CASSLGTGGNEQFF
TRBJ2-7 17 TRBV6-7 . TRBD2 TGTGCCAGCAGTTATCTCGCGATAGCGGGATTTCTGTGCGAGCAGTACTTC CASSYLAIAGFLCEQYF
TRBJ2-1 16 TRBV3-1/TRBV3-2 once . TGTGCCAGCAGCCCCCGAGGCGGGGGCGAAAAAGATGAGCAGTTCTTC CASSPRGGGEKDEQFF
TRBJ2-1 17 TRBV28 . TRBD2 TGTGCCAGCAGTCCGGTCCCCCTAGCGGGAGGAAGCAATGAGCAGTTCTTC CASSPVPLAGGSNEQFF
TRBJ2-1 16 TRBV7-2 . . TGTGCCAGCACCCCCGCCGGGACAAGAATTTTGGGAGAGCAGTTCTTC CASTPAGTRILGEQFF